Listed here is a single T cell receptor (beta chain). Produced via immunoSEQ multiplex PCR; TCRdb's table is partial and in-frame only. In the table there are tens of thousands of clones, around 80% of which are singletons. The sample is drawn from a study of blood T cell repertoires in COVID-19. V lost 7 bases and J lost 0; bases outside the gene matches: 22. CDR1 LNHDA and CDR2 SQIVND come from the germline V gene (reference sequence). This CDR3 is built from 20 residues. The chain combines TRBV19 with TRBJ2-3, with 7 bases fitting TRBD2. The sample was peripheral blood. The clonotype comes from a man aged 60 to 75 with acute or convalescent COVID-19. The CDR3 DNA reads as TGTGCCAGTACCTCACGAGGCGGGGGATACGGGGGGATCAGCACAGATACGCAGTATTTT. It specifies CASTSRGGGYGGISTDTQYF.